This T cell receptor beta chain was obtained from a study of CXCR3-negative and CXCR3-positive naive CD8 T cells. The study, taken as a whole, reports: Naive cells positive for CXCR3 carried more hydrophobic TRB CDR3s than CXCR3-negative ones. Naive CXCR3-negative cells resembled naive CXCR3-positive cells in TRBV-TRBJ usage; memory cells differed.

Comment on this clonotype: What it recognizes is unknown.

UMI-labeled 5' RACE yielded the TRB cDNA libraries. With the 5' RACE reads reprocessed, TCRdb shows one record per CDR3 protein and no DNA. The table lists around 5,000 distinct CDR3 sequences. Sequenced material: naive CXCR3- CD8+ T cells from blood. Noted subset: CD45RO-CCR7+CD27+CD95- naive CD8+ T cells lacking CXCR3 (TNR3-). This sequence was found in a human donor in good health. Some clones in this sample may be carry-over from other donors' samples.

The CDR3 sequence is CSAVAGGEQFF. The J gene is TRBJ2-1, the V gene TRBV29-1; absent DNA, TCRdb's TRBD2 call cannot be checked. Germline lookup yields CDR1 SQVTM and CDR2 ANQGSEA. The CDR3 has 11 residues.